Listed here are 26 T cell receptor beta chains from one sample, sequenced in a study of cytomegalovirus exposure and HLA in healthy donors. The PCR ran on 60 Vbeta and 13 Jbeta primers. Produced via immunoSEQ multiplex PCR; TCRdb's table is partial and in-frame only. The sample consists of 150,000 to 200,000 clones, about four fifths of them appearing once. The sample comprised PBMCs. The receptors here all came from a woman aged 45-60 years in good health and CMV-seronegative.

The CDR3 region has the DNA TGTGCCAGCAGCTTAGAGGGACTAGCTCTTGAGCAGTTCTTC. It is translated as CASSLEGLALEQFF. V is TRBV7-6 and J is TRBJ2-1; 9 bases are a match to TRBD2. CDR3 length equals 14 residues. Germline CDR1 and CDR2: SGHVS and FNYEAQ. The junction had 4 bases not matched to a gene; V was cut back by 1 base and J by 9 bases.

This sequence joins TRBV27 and TRBJ2-4; the D is unclear. The ends were cut back, 3 bases at V and 4 bases at J, with 7 bases in the middle. The germline CDR1 and CDR2 sequences are MNHEY and SMNVEV (reference sequence). CDR3 length: 13 amino acids. The CDR3 region has the DNA TGTGCCAGCAGTTTTTCTGAGAAAAACATTCAGTACTTC. This translates into CASSFSEKNIQYF.

The chain combines TRBV5-5 with TRBJ2-3; the match to TRBD2 covers 10 bases. Germline loops: CDR1 SGHKS, CDR2 YYEKEE (reference sequence). The junction had 17 bases not matched to a gene; V was cut back by 7 bases and J by 3 bases. CDR3 length equals 18 residues. CDR3 sequence: CASRTTFLAGVPTDTQYF. CDR3 DNA: TGTGCCAGCCGGACAACGTTTCTAGCGGGAGTTCCAACAGATACGCAGTATTTT.

The rearrangement joins TRBV27 to TRBJ2-3; TRBD1 matches at 8 bases. The CDR3 has 14 residues. V lost 6 bases, J lost 5 bases, and 7 bases stayed unmatched. Germline values: CDR1 MNHEY, CDR2 SMNVEV (reference sequence). CDR3 sequence: CASSRTGQVDTQYF. In nucleotides, the CDR3 is TGTGCCAGCAGCCGGACAGGGCAGGTAGATACGCAGTATTTT.

This clone was seen only once. This chain connects TRBV11-2 to TRBJ1-3; 8 nucleotides line up with TRBD1. The CDR3 totals 14 residues. The germline gives CDR1 SGHAT, CDR2 FQNNGV. The trim removed 5 bases at V and 5 bases at J, leaving 5 bases unmatched. Here the CDR3 reads CASSTDRARNTIYF. In DNA, the CDR3 is TGTGCCAGCAGCACGGACAGGGCCAGAAACACCATATATTTT.

The chain joins TRBV2 to TRBJ1-3; D remains unclear. There are 13 residues in the CDR3. The V gene's germline CDR1 is SNHLY and CDR2 FYNNEI. V lost 5 bases and J lost 3, with 8 bases in between. The CDR3 sequence: CASSPLSGNTIYF. DNA of the CDR3: TGTGCCAGCAGTCCCCTGAGTGGAAACACCATATATTTT.

The chain recombines TRBV19 with TRBJ2-1; the D is unclear. The CDR3 contains 13 residues. The germline V gene has CDR1 LNHDA and CDR2 SQIVND (reference sequence). V gave up 6 bases and J gave up 6 bases, with 12 bases separating them. The CDR3 coding sequence is TGTGCCAGTAGCACTGACGGGTTCAATGAGCAGTTCTTC. Its protein product is CASSTDGFNEQFF.

The rearrangement joins TRBV2 to TRBJ1-1; 8 bases fit TRBD1. The CDR3 is 13 amino acids. The germline V gene encodes CDR1 SNHLY and CDR2 FYNNEI. J was trimmed by 2 bases and V by 6 bases; bases with no gene match: 2. This CDR3 reads CASSTGGNTEAFF. In DNA, the CDR3 is TGTGCCAGCAGCACAGGGGGAAACACTGAAGCTTTCTTT. The variable domain in full, completed from reference TRBV2 and TRBJ1-1, reads EPEVTQTPSHQVTQMGQEVILRCVPISNHLYFYWYRQILGQKVEFLVSFYNNEISEKSEIFDDQFSVERPDGSNFTLKIRSTKLEDSAMYFCASSTGGNTEAFFGQGTRLTVV.

The chain joins TRBV2 to TRBJ2-1; TRBD2 matches at 10 bases. The CDR3 is 16 amino acids. V lost 8 bases, J lost 10 bases, and 17 bases stayed unmatched. From germline, CDR1 is SNHLY and CDR2 FYNNEI. CDR3 sequence: CASGSLGSGGAREQFF. The CDR3 nucleotides are TGTGCCAGCGGCTCCTTGGGGAGCGGGGGGGCTCGAGAGCAGTTCTTC.

In DNA form, the CDR3 reads TGTGCCAGTACTACAGGGGGCACGTTGTCCTATAATTCACCCCTCCACTTT. This translates into CASTTGGTLSYNSPLHF. The chain carries TRBV19 and TRBJ1-6; 9 positions agree with TRBD1. Trimming took 7 bases from V and 1 from J; bases not matched to a gene: 8. CDR1 is LNHDA and CDR2 is SQIVND in the germline V gene (reference sequence). CDR3 length: 17 amino acids.

This chain links TRBV5-1 with TRBJ2-6; 8 bases fit TRBD1. J gave up 0 bases and V 4 bases, and 9 bases lay outside the gene matches. The V gene's germline CDR1 is SGHRS and CDR2 YFSETQ. This CDR3 comprises 18 residues. The CDR3 spells CASSLRQGTSSGANVLTF. The CDR3 DNA is TGCGCCAGCAGCCTGAGACAGGGGACAAGCTCTGGGGCCAACGTCCTGACTTTC. The variable domain in full, with the rest retrieved from reference TRBV5-1 and TRBJ2-6, is KAGVTQTPRYLIKTRGQQVTLSCSPISGHRSVSWYQQTPGQGLQFLFEYFSETQRNKGNFPGRFSGRQFSNSRSEMNVSTLELGDSALYLCASSLRQGTSSGANVLTFGAGSRLTVL.

Worth noting for this clone: This CDR3 is also generated by other DNA sequences in the sample. The CDR3 protein is CASIRDRASYEQYF. CDR3 DNA sequence: TGTGCCAGCATTCGTGACAGGGCCTCCTACGAGCAGTACTTC. The chain joins TRBV6-1 to TRBJ2-7; 7 positions agree with TRBD1. This CDR3 comprises 14 residues. Trimming removed 7 bases from V and 0 bases from J; junction bases left unmatched: 6. Per germline, CDR1 MNHNS and CDR2 SASEGT.

The chain joins TRBV27 to TRBJ2-7, with D tentatively TRBD1 (6 bases). CDR3 length: 15 amino acids. Germline V lookup: CDR1 MNHEY, CDR2 SMNVEV (reference sequence). The germline V and J ends were trimmed by 6 bases and 1 base, with 16 bases remaining between them. The CDR3 nucleotides read TGTGCCAGCAGCTCCAAACAGGGTGGATCCTACGAGCAGTACTTC. This sequence encodes CASSSKQGGSYEQYF.

In its sample, this clone was seen once. J is TRBJ2-5 and V is TRBV25-1; 10 nucleotides line up with TRBD2. CDR3 length: 16 residues. With 1 base clipped from V and 5 bases from J, the junction kept 7 bases outside the gene matches. Germline lookup yields CDR1 MGHDK and CDR2 SYGVNS. Here the CDR3 DNA reads TGTGCCAGCAGTGAATGGGCGACAGCGGGGGGGGAGACCCAGTACTTC. Translating gives CASSEWATAGGETQYF.

The V call is TRBV7-2, the J call TRBJ1-6, with 9 bases aligning to TRBD1. Germline CDR1 reads SGHTA; CDR2 reads FQGNSA. This CDR3 contains 14 residues. V lost 6 bases, J lost 11 bases, and 8 bases stayed unmatched. CDR3 residues: CASRPTGGITPLHF. The CDR3 coding sequence is TGTGCCAGCAGGCCTACAGGGGGCATAACACCCCTCCACTTT.

This clone was observed a few times. This chain joins TRBV2 and TRBJ2-3, with TRBD1 matching over 8 bases. The V segment lost 4 bases and the J segment 8 bases; nucleotides outside the gene matches: 5. CDR1 and CDR2 (germline): SNHLY, FYNNEI. This CDR3 has 13 residues. In nucleotides, the CDR3 is TGTGCCAGCAGTGGGACAGGGTATTCTACGCAGTATTTT. This encodes CASSGTGYSTQYF.

The chain is built from TRBV7-2 and TRBJ2-1, with no clear D. From germline, CDR1 is SGHTA and CDR2 FQGNSA. This CDR3 spans 13 amino acids. Trimming removed 2 bases at V and 8 bases at J, with 10 bases between. CDR3 loop: CASSLPLVHEQFF. The CDR3 coding sequence is TGTGCCAGCAGCTTACCGCTAGTACATGAGCAGTTCTTC.

The gene calls are TRBV2 and TRBJ2-3; 7 nucleotides line up with TRBD1. CDR1 SNHLY and CDR2 FYNNEI come from the germline V gene. The CDR3 totals 13 residues. V was clipped by 11 bases and J by 1 base; unmatched bases: 6. The CDR3 loop reads CAGRQGGTDTQYF. CDR3 bases: TGTGCCGGAAGACAGGGTGGCACAGATACGCAGTATTTT. The whole variable domain, filled in from reference TRBV2 and TRBJ2-3, reads EPEVTQTPSHQVTQMGQEVILRCVPISNHLYFYWYRQILGQKVEFLVSFYNNEISEKSEIFDDQFSVERPDGSNFTLKIRSTKLEDSAMYFCAGRQGGTDTQYFGPGTRLTVL.

The CDR3 region is CASSRSGLAGGTDTQYF. The CDR3 DNA reads as TGCGCCAGCAGCCGTTCGGGACTAGCGGGGGGCACAGATACGCAGTATTTT. The chain couples TRBV4-3 to TRBJ2-3; 14 bases are a match to TRBD2. V dropped 4 bases and J dropped 1; count of bases not matched to a gene: 4. This CDR3 has 17 residues. Per germline, CDR1 LGHNA and CDR2 YSLEER.

The genes are TRBV27 and TRBJ1-5, with TRBD1 matching over 10 bases. V shed 4 bases and J 4 bases; nucleotides not matched to a gene: 7. Germline CDR1 and CDR2: MNHEY and SMNVEV (reference sequence). This CDR3 has 16 residues. The CDR3 is CASSSTGTGVNQPQHF. Here the CDR3 DNA reads TGTGCCAGCAGTTCTACCGGGACAGGGGTTAATCAGCCCCAGCATTTT.

The chain joins TRBV29-1 to TRBJ1-2, with D perhaps matching TRBD1 (5 bases). V lost 1 base to trimming and J lost 4 bases, with 13 bases between them. This CDR3 is built from 14 residues. The germline gives CDR1 SQVTM, CDR2 ANQGSEA. CDR3 nucleotide sequence: TGCAGCGTTGAAGTTCCGACAGAGCTCTATGGCTACACCTTC. Amino acids: CSVEVPTELYGYTF.

The chain combines TRBV5-4 with TRBJ1-1; D uncertain. The germline CDR1 and CDR2 sequences are SGHNT and YYREEE (reference sequence). The V end lost 4 bases, the J end lost 0 bases, and 10 bases lay between the germline ends. This CDR3 spans 14 amino acids. The CDR3 DNA follows: TGTGCCAGCAGCACGGGAGATATGAACACTGAAGCTTTCTTT. This sequence encodes CASSTGDMNTEAFF.

This clone was counted between two and nine times. V and J are TRBV11-2 and TRBJ2-3; 13 positions match TRBD2. The CDR3 runs 16 residues. In germline, CDR1 is SGHAT, CDR2 FQNNGV. The trim removed 7 bases at V and 5 bases at J, leaving 9 bases unmatched. CDR3 nucleotide sequence: TGTGCCAGCACCCTTGGACTAGCGGGGGAGGGAGATACGCAGTATTTT. This encodes CASTLGLAGEGDTQYF.

This chain links TRBV6-5 with TRBJ2-1, with TRBD2 matching 7 bases. V was pared by 3 bases and J by 0 bases, with 5 bases of the junction left unmatched. Looked up from germline, CDR1 is MNHEY and CDR2 is SVGAGI. This CDR3 comprises 16 residues. The CDR3 loop reads CASSYVGTTSYNEQFF. The CDR3 nucleotides are TGTGCCAGCAGTTATGTTGGGACTACCTCCTACAATGAGCAGTTCTTC.

CDR3 DNA sequence: TGTGCCAGCAGCTCAGGGGAGCAGACCGAAAAGACCTACGAGCAGTACTTC. It specifies CASSSGEQTEKTYEQYF. V and J are TRBV11-2 and TRBJ2-7, with D perhaps TRBD1 (6 bases). Germline-derived CDR1 and CDR2 are SGHAT and FQNNGV. The CDR3 sequence is 17 residues long. Trimming removed 4 bases from V and 2 bases from J, with 21 bases in between.

The chain employs TRBV9 and TRBJ2-7; 7 bases match TRBD1. Germline trimming cut 0 bases from V and 4 bases from J; bases unmatched to any gene: 7. The CDR3 has 15 residues. The germline gives CDR1 SGDLS, CDR2 YYNGEE. The CDR3 reads CASSVGGDRAYEQYF. DNA for the CDR3: TGTGCCAGCAGCGTAGGGGGAGACAGGGCTTACGAGCAGTACTTC.